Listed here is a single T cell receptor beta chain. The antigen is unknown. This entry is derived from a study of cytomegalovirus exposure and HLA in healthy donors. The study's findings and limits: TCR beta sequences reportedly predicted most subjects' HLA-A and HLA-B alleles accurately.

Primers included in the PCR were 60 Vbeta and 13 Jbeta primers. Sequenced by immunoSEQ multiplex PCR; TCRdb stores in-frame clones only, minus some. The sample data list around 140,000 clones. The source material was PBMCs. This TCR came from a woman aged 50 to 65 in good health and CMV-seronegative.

CDR3 DNA sequence: TGTGCCAGCAGCCCAGGGTACCCTGGGCAGGATCGTGCCTACGAGCAGTACTTC. Translation: CASSPGYPGQDRAYEQYF. The chain couples TRBV7-2 to TRBJ2-7, with D perhaps TRBD1 (5 bases). The CDR3 loop spans 18 amino acids. CDR1 is SGHTA, CDR2 FQGNSA, per germline. V lost 5 bases, J lost 2 bases, and 25 bases lay in between.